Listed below are T cell receptor beta chains from one sample, sequenced in a study of cytotoxic CD8 clonotypes in ibrutinib-treated CLL. This table comes from immunoSEQ multiplex PCR, and its TCRdb copy is limited to in-frame clones, with some not included. Among around 250,000 clones listed, 60% to 75% were seen once. The material was PBMCs, obtained after 24 months of ibrutinib treatment. All receptors come from a human donor with chronic lymphocytic leukemia. Both conserved end residues are part of each CDR3. A D gene is named only where the DNA matches it firmly. Expanded clones get a size class; other rows say once, few or many, or leave the size out.

TRBV29-1	TRBJ1-5	-	few	CSVGTAINQPQHF	TGCAGCGTTGGGACAGCCATCAATCAGCCCCAGCATTTT
TRBV2	TRBJ2-3	TRBD1	-	CATGTVGDTQYF	TGTGCCACCGGGACAGTTGGGGATACGCAGTATTTT
TRBV9	TRBJ2-1	TRBD1	-	CASSVVLQGDYNEQFF	TGTGCCAGCAGCGTAGTATTACAGGGGGACTACAATGAGCAGTTCTTC
TRBV2	TRBJ1-5	-	-	CAMGGGRQPQHF	TGTGCCATGGGCGGGGGCCGGCAGCCCCAGCATTTT
TRBV5-1	TRBJ2-5	-	-	CASSLASGGVNRETQYF	TGCGCCAGCAGCTTGGCTTCCGGGGGAGTGAATCGAGAGACCCAGTACTTC
TRBV5-3	TRBJ2-1	TRBD2	-	CARSCSGRARNEQFF	TGTGCCAGAAGCTGTAGCGGGAGGGCCAGGAATGAGCAGTTCTTC
TRBV6-6	TRBJ1-4	TRBD1	-	CATRTGNEKLFF	TGTGCCACCAGGACAGGGAATGAAAAACTGTTTTTT
TRBV7-2	TRBJ2-3	-	-	CASSLIRGATDTQYF	TGTGCCAGCAGCTTGATTAGGGGGGCCACAGATACGCAGTATTTT
TRBV11-3	TRBJ2-7	TRBD1	-	CASSPGTGSYEQYF	TGTGCCAGCAGCCCAGGGACAGGCTCCTACGAGCAGTACTTC
TRBV5-5	TRBJ1-3	TRBD1	-	CASRWDSGGGNTIYF	TGTGCCAGCCGTTGGGACAGCGGTGGGGGAAACACCATATATTTT
TRBV29-1	TRBJ2-1	-	-	CSVAYNEQFF	TGCAGCGTTGCCTACAATGAGCAGTTCTTC
TRBV5-1	TRBJ1-4	-	-	CASSLEGGGNEKLFF	TGCGCCAGCAGCTTGGAAGGAGGGGGGAATGAAAAACTGTTTTTT
TRBV27	TRBJ2-7	TRBD1	-	CASSFSGTASYEQYF	TGTGCCAGCAGTTTTTCCGGGACAGCCTCCTACGAGCAGTACTTC
TRBV28	TRBJ2-2	-	few	CASRRDGELFF	TGTGCCAGCAGAAGGGACGGGGAGCTGTTTTTT
TRBV7-3	TRBJ2-7	TRBD2	few	CASSLLSRWAGDEQYF	TGTGCCAGCAGCTTACTCTCCCGGTGGGCGGGAGACGAGCAGTACTTC
TRBV19	TRBJ2-3	-	-	CASSTDSPTDTQYF	TGTGCCAGTAGTACAGACTCCCCCACAGATACGCAGTATTTT
TRBV7-3	TRBJ2-2	TRBD2	-	CASSSLPQTIAGNPGELFF	TGTGCCAGCAGCTCGCTCCCCCAAACCATAGCGGGAAACCCCGGGGAGCTGTTTTTT
TRBV5-4	TRBJ2-2	TRBD2	once	CASSLQAGGPGELFF	TGTGCCAGCAGCTTGCAAGCGGGAGGGCCCGGGGAGCTGTTTTTT
TRBV6-5	TRBJ2-7	-	-	CASSPDFSPYEQYF	TGTGCCAGCAGTCCGGACTTTAGCCCCTACGAGCAGTACTTC
TRBV7-2	TRBJ2-5	-	few	CASSSRVTQYF	TGTGCCAGCAGCTCTAGGGTGACCCAGTACTTC
TRBV11-3	TRBJ2-1	-	few	CASSPGVSNEQFF	TGTGCCAGCAGCCCAGGGGTGAGCAATGAGCAGTTCTTC
TRBV5-1	TRBJ2-1	-	few	CASTLAGSTESLVF	TGCGCCAGCACCCTGGCGGGCAGTACTGAGAGCTTGGTCTTC
TRBV7-7	TRBJ2-2	-	-	CASGRQGDGELFF	TGTGCTAGCGGTAGACAGGGCGACGGGGAGCTGTTTTTT